This T cell receptor beta chain was captured in a study of T cell clonotyping in hematopoietic cell transplantation. Study-wide results and limits: Cells were unsorted, so CD4 and CD8 contributions were not separated. After transplant, recipient diversity fell while pathologically expanded clonotypes grew through day 180.

Notes on this clone: What it binds is unknown.

Trimming took 0 bases from V and 4 from J, leaving 4 bases between them. The length of the CDR3 is 12 residues. CDR1 is SGHDT, CDR2 YYEEEE, per germline. Data came from immunoSEQ multiplex PCR; TCRdb stores just in-frame clones and leaves some out. This sample has over 15,000 clones; 80% to 90% occur once, and the top ten carry approximately 4.5%. What was sequenced was peripheral blood mononuclear cells. The V call is TRBV5-6, the J call TRBJ1-1, with D uncertain. The sequence came from a woman in her thirties or forties in good health. Some clones in this sample may be carry-over from other donors' samples. CDR3 in amino acids: CASSLEGTEAFF. CDR3 nucleotides: TGTGCCAGCAGCTTGGAAGGCACTGAAGCTTTCTTT.